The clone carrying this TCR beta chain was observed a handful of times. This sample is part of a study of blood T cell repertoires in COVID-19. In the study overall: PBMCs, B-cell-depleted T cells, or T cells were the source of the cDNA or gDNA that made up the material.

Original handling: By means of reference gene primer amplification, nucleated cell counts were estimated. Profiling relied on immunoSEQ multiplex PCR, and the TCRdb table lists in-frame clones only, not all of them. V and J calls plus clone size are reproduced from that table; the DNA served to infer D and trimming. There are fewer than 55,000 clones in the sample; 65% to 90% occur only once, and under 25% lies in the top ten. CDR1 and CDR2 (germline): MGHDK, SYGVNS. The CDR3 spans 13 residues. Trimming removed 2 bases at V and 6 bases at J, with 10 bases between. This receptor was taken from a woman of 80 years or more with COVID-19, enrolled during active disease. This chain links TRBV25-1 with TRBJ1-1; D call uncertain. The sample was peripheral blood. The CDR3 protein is CASSEGGGAEAFF. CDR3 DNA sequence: TGTGCCAGCAGTGAAGGAGGCGGCGCTGAAGCTTTCTTT. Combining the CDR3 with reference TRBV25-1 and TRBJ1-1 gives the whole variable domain EADIYQTPRYLVIGTGKKITLECSQTMGHDKMYWYQQDPGMELHLIHYSYGVNSTEKGDLSSESTVSRIRTEHFPLTLESARPSHTSQYLCASSEGGGAEAFFGQGTRLTVV.